This T cell receptor (beta chain) was sequenced during a study of T cells in Graves' hyperthyroidism and ophthalmopathy. At the level of the study: It was at initial diagnosis, before any treatment, that peripheral blood was collected.

A word on this clonotype: Its specificity is not known.

Study-wide results and limits: Ophthalmopathy and stable hyperthyroidism were separated by a 13 V-J model.

The investigators amplified TCR beta CDR3 regions from RNA transcripts. A first-round RT-PCR of the TCR CDR3 used the HTBI primer set. Each CDR3 protein is one row after TCRdb ran MiXCR on the multiplex PCR reads. Of about 200,000 distinct CDR3 sequences in the sample, about 16% are singletons; the top ten hold around 47%. It was uncontrolled infection, other autoimmune disease, pregnancy or lactation that excluded patients. The study based diagnoses on clinical symptoms, serum thyroxine and TRAb, thyroid ultrasound and orbital computed tomography. Germline V CDR1 and CDR2: LGHNA, YSLEER. CDR3 length: 17 amino acids. With V trimmed by 0 bases and J by 4 bases, 11 bases remained unmatched.

The TCR was taken from a man aged 40-49 years with Graves' hyperthyroidism. The chain has TRBV4-3 and TRBJ2-5; 7 bases align to TRBD2. Source material: blood. CDR3 amino acids: CASSQDFTGGGPETQYF. In nucleotides, the CDR3 is TGCGCCAGCAGCCAAGATTTCACTGGCGGGGGACCAGAGACCCAGTACTTC.